This TCR beta chain was sequenced for a study of blood T cells in healthy people across ages. General study points: The recorded TCR beta diversity per million T cells decreased in a roughly linear manner with age. Higher diversity and more naive CD4+ cells were features of long-lived donors, compared to aged donors.

A second about 6 to 11 cycle PCR used barcoded and J-beta primers. Each sample yielded at least 2.5 million CDR3-containing paired-end reads. One entry per CDR3 protein results from TCRdb running MiXCR on the 5' RACE reads. Of around 670,000 distinct CDR3 sequences in the sample, about 30% were seen once. Sample donors were healthy Caucasian individuals that came from Russia, aged 6 to 90. This clonotype occurred a few times. Its target is not known. Its ends do not fully match the called genes, so a read error is possible. The origin of this receptor is a woman aged 80 or older in good health. The sequenced material came from blood.

The CDR3 sequence: CAIAGTSGGQHTGEPFF. CDR3 sequence (DNA): TGTGCCATAGCCGGGACTAGCGGGGGCCAACACACCGGGGAGCCGTTTTTT. The V call is TRBV10-3, the J call TRBJ2-2, with 14 bases identical to TRBD2. Germline-derived CDR1 and CDR2 are ENHRY and SYGVKD. The CDR3 is made up of 17 amino acids.